A few counts support the clone carrying this T cell receptor (beta chain). This CDR3 region has 12 residues. Trimming cost V 7 bases and J 2 bases, with 9 bases left between them. Germline CDR1 is SQVTM and CDR2 is ANQGSEA. Time point denoted: blood at routine non-recurrence follow-up after resection. The data belong to a study of spatial heterogeneity in lung cancer. For the study at large: Samples were donated by 72 untreated early-stage non-small cell lung cancer patients.

One entry per CDR3 protein, called by TCRdb with MiXCR from the 5' RACE reads. The repertoire consists of over 95,000 distinct CDR3 sequences, with roughly a tenth occurring once and the leading ten covering approximately 24%. Sequences were derived from PBMCs, sampled at follow-up. J is TRBJ2-1 and V is TRBV29-1; D is uncertain. The source of this sequence is a female donor with early-stage non-small cell lung cancer. In nucleotides, the CDR3 is TGCAGCGCCTCAGTGACCTACAATGAGCAGTTCTTC. This gives the protein CSASVTYNEQFF.